This T cell receptor (beta chain) was identified during a study of T cells after yellow fever vaccination. There are many counts of this clonotype. They built TCR cDNA with 5'RACE template switching, a step that put in a universal primer site and UMIs. TCRdb processed the 5' RACE reads anew with MiXCR; each CDR3 protein has one entry. The table has approximately 240,000 distinct CDR3 sequences, approximately 3.6% seen once. The germline CDR1 and CDR2 sequences are SQVTM and ANQGSEA. The CDR3 spans 13 residues. J lost 2 bases, V lost 7 bases, and 3 bases had no gene match. The clonotype originates from a man aged 18 to 29 who received the YFV17D yellow fever vaccine. The chain has TRBV29-1 and TRBJ2-3; TRBD1 matches at 10 bases. The sequencing here drew on PBMCs, taken 15 days after the yellow fever booster vaccination. Here the CDR3 DNA reads TGCAGCGGAGACAGGGGGCTCACAGATACGCAGTATTTT. Protein sequence: CSGDRGLTDTQYF.